This T cell receptor (beta chain) was profiled in a study of cytomegalovirus exposure and HLA in healthy donors. In the study overall: In a previous analysis, 117 million unique TCR beta sequences were found from about 179 million T cells. Notes on the study in general: Most of the CMV-associated TCR beta chains (in a later analysis) appeared to be HLA-restricted. Despite most TCR sequences being rare, some public TCRs occurred in many donors.

This CDR3 has 12 residues. V dropped 1 base and J dropped 5 bases, with 7 bases sitting between them. The germline V gene encodes CDR1 SGHRS and CDR2 YFSETQ. About this clone: No antigen is known for it.

Use of 60 Vbeta and 13 Jbeta primers characterized the PCR. As handled by the study authors: The count from a later analysis was 70 million to 85 million unique TCR beta chains, some 10 million of them shared. Using immunoSEQ multiplex PCR, the repertoire was profiled, and TCRdb retains in-frame clones only, with some absent. That table is the source of V, J and clone size, and D and trimming were worked out from the DNA. In the table there are 150,000 or so clones, approximately 83% of which are singletons. The sample consisted of PBMCs. The TCR originated in a man aged 18-30 years in good health and CMV-seropositive. The rearrangement uses TRBV5-1 and TRBJ2-7, with unresolved D. CDR3 DNA: TGCGCCAGCAGCTTGACCTTAGACGAGCAGTACTTC. It yields the protein CASSLTLDEQYF.